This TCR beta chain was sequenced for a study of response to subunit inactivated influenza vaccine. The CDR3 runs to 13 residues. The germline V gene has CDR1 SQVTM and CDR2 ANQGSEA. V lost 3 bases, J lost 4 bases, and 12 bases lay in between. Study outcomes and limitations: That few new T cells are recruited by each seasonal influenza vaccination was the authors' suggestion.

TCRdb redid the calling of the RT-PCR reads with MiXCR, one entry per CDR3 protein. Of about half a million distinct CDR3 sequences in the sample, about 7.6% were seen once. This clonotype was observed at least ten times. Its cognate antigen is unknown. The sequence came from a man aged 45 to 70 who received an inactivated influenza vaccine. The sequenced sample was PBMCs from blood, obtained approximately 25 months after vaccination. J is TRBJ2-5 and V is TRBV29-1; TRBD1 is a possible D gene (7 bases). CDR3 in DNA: TGCAGCGTTGACCTCAGGGGGGCAGAGACCCAGTACTTC. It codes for CSVDLRGAETQYF.